Following are 24 T cell receptor beta chains from one sample sequenced in a study of T cells in Graves' hyperthyroidism and ophthalmopathy. TCR beta CDR3 regions were amplified from RNA transcripts. The TCR CDR3 was amplified in a first-round RT-PCR using the HTBI primer set. TCRdb recomputed calls from the multiplex PCR reads with MiXCR, one row per CDR3 protein. The profile shows more than 350,000 distinct CDR3 sequences, about 17% of them singletons. The material sequenced was blood. These receptor sequences come from a woman aged 25-40 years with Graves' hyperthyroidism that later progressed to Graves' ophthalmopathy.

The rearrangement links TRBV3-1 to TRBJ2-7; the match to TRBD1 covers 9 bases. From germline, CDR1 is LGHDT and CDR2 YNNKEL (reference sequence). V lost 4 bases to trimming and J lost 3 bases; unmatched junction nucleotides: 13. The CDR3 has 17 amino acids. The CDR3 is CASSLGQGPRISYEQYF. CDR3 sequence (DNA): TGTGCCAGCAGCCTGGGACAGGGACCCCGGATTAGCTACGAGCAGTACTTC.

In its sample, this clonotype was seen many times. This chain joins TRBV28 and TRBJ2-1; D unresolved. Germline-derived CDR1 and CDR2 are MDHEN and SYDVKM. Trimming took off 5 bases at V and 9 bases at J, with 11 bases between the two ends. This CDR3 contains 12 residues. This CDR3 is CASSPLLTEQFF. DNA of the CDR3: TGTGCCAGCAGTCCACTACTAACTGAGCAGTTCTTC.

At least ten counts were recorded for this clonotype. The chain is built from TRBV28 and TRBJ1-5; 9 bases map to TRBD1. Trimming removed 6 bases from V and 6 bases from J; junction bases left unmatched: 6. The germline gives CDR1 MDHEN, CDR2 SYDVKM. The CDR3 has 14 residues. The CDR3 region is CASSQDRGGQPQHF. CDR3 nucleotides: TGTGCCAGCAGCCAGGACAGGGGAGGTCAGCCCCAGCATTTT.

The V and J genes are TRBV5-1 and TRBJ2-4; 7 bases are a match to TRBD1. From germline, CDR1 is SGHRS and CDR2 YFSETQ. The V segment lost 2 bases and the J segment 4 bases; nucleotides outside the gene matches: 3. The CDR3 length is 14 residues. CDR3 nucleotides: TGCGCCAGCAGCTTCCCGGGACAGAAAAACATTCAGTACTTC. This encodes CASSFPGQKNIQYF.

This clonotype was found many times. The rearrangement joins TRBV27 to TRBJ1-3; D remains ambiguous. Germline V gene lookup returns CDR1 MNHEY and CDR2 SMNVEV (reference sequence). This CDR3 comprises 16 residues. Trimming left V 2 bases short and J 0 bases short, with 11 bases between. CDR3 bases: TGTGCCAGCAGTTTAGAGGGTCCCCTCTCTGGAAACACCATATATTTT. Protein: CASSLEGPLSGNTIYF.

The genes are TRBV19 and TRBJ1-2; D possibly corresponds to TRBD1 (5 bases). V lost 1 base to trimming and J lost 4 bases, with 7 bases between them. CDR1 is LNHDA, CDR2 SQIVND, per germline (reference sequence). This CDR3 region has 13 residues. CDR3 sequence (DNA): TGTGCCAGTAGTATAGGACAGCCCTATGGCTACACCTTC. It translates to CASSIGQPYGYTF. The full variable domain, completed using reference TRBV19 and TRBJ1-2, is DGGITQSPKYLFRKEGQNVTLSCEQNLNHDAMYWYRQDPGQGLRLIYYSQIVNDFQKGDIAEGYSVSREKKESFPLTVTSAQKNPTAFYLCASSIGQPYGYTFGSGTRLTVV.

This clonotype came up a few times. The CDR3 protein is CASSKGRAWENTEAFF. The CDR3 nucleotides are TGTGCCAGTAGTAAAGGGAGGGCGTGGGAGAACACTGAAGCTTTCTTT. V is TRBV19 and J is TRBJ1-1, with D hard to call. This CDR3 is built from 16 residues. V lost 4 bases to trimming and J lost 1 base, with 16 bases between them. Germline V gene sequence: CDR1 LNHDA, CDR2 SQIVND (reference sequence).

This clonotype was detected many times. The rearrangement joins TRBV2 to TRBJ2-7; D gene uncertain. CDR1 is SNHLY and CDR2 is FYNNEI in the germline V gene. The germline V and J ends were trimmed by 2 bases and 9 bases, with 8 bases remaining between them. CDR3 length: 11 amino acids. CDR3 loop: CASSERAGQYF. In nucleotides, the CDR3 is TGTGCCAGCAGTGAAAGGGCAGGGCAGTACTTC.

The chain recombines TRBV19 with TRBJ2-7, with 8 bases aligning to TRBD2. V lost 5 bases, J lost 0 bases, and 9 bases stayed unmatched. The CDR3 covers 16 residues. Germline V gives CDR1 LNHDA, CDR2 SQIVND (reference sequence). Here the CDR3 reads CASSLFFREGSYEQYF. Here the CDR3 DNA reads TGTGCCAGTAGTTTATTTTTTCGGGAGGGCTCCTACGAGCAGTACTTC.

J is TRBJ2-1 and V is TRBV19; TRBD1 matches 10 bases. Per germline, CDR1 LNHDA and CDR2 SQIVND (reference sequence). Trimming took 5 bases from V and 16 from J; bases not matched to a gene: 5. This CDR3 spans 11 amino acids. CDR3 bases: TGTGCCAGTAGTCAAGACAGGGGGCTTTTCTTC. Amino acids: CASSQDRGLFF.

This clonotype was picked up many times. The CDR3 sequence is CASSLALGDGYTF. The CDR3 DNA is TGTGCCAGCAGTTTAGCGCTCGGGGACGGCTACACCTTC. V usage is TRBV12-3 or TRBV12-4 and J usage is TRBJ1-2; D is possibly TRBD1 (5 bases). The V gene lost 0 bases and the J gene lost 8 bases, with 10 bases spanning the gap. This CDR3 contains 13 residues.

This clonotype showed up just a few times. The chain uses TRBV20-1 and TRBJ1-3; D not certain. Looked up from germline, CDR1 is DFQATT and CDR2 is SNEGSKA (reference sequence). CDR3 length: 17 amino acids. With 6 bases removed from V and 0 bases from J, the gap between germline ends came to 21 bases. The CDR3 DNA reads TGCAGTGCCTTGATAACTCCCTCCTTGAGCTCTGGAAACACCATATATTTT. This sequence encodes CSALITPSLSSGNTIYF.

This clonotype was seen at least ten times. The chain employs TRBV28 and TRBJ1-6; 7 nucleotides agree with TRBD1. The CDR3 consists of 16 residues. Germline V gene lookup returns CDR1 MDHEN and CDR2 SYDVKM. V was clipped by 1 base and J by 6 bases; unmatched bases: 6. CDR3 nucleotide sequence: TGTGCCAGCAGTTTATTAAGGGGGCAAGCTAATTCACCCCTCCACTTT. This encodes CASSLLRGQANSPLHF.

This clonotype was seen ten or more times. The genes are TRBV2 and TRBJ2-7; 8 nucleotides agree with TRBD1. The J segment lost 5 bases and the V segment lost 8 bases, leaving 23 bases of the junction unmatched. Germline V gene lookup returns CDR1 SNHLY and CDR2 FYNNEI. The CDR3 length is 18 residues. CDR3 region: CASYWGFLPTGEEDEQYF. CDR3 nucleotide sequence: TGTGCCAGCTATTGGGGGTTTCTTCCGACAGGGGAAGAGGACGAGCAGTACTTC.

This clonotype appeared many times. The J gene is TRBJ2-5, the V gene TRBV24-1; D might be TRBD2 (6 bases). Trimming stripped 5 bases from V and 1 base from J, with 7 bases between. CDR3 length: 13 amino acids. Germline V CDR1 and CDR2: KGHDR, SFDVKD. CDR3 in DNA: TGTGCCACCAGTGGGGGGGTCCAAGAGACCCAGTACTTC. Translated: CATSGGVQETQYF.

This chain connects TRBV3-1 to TRBJ2-7, with 7 bases that match TRBD1. The germline V gene has CDR1 LGHDT and CDR2 YNNKEL (reference sequence). There are 15 residues in the CDR3. The junction had 7 bases not matched to a gene; V was cut back by 2 bases and J by 3 bases. The CDR3 here is CASSQQLQGVYEQYF. The CDR3 DNA is TGTGCCAGCAGCCAACAGTTGCAGGGGGTCTACGAGCAGTACTTC.

This clonotype was found many times. The gene calls are TRBV6-1 and TRBJ1-1, with unresolved D. The germline gives CDR1 MNHNS, CDR2 SASEGT. This CDR3 has 15 amino acids. V lost 3 bases, J lost 7 bases, and 18 bases lay in between. CDR3 bases: TGTGCCAGCAGTGAGACCGGACGGTCCGCTTTTGAAGCTTTCTTT. Translated, it gives CASSETGRSAFEAFF.

This clonotype has ten or more counts. The chain combines TRBV27 with TRBJ1-6; no clear D. Per the germline V gene, CDR1 is MNHEY and CDR2 is SMNVEV (reference sequence). V was pared by 2 bases and J by 9 bases, with 14 bases between. CDR3 length equals 15 residues. The DNA for the CDR3 is TGTGCCAGCAGTTTAGGAGGCGCGTTAGGTTCACCCCTCCACTTT. This encodes CASSLGGALGSPLHF.

This clonotype has only a few counts. The rearrangement uses TRBV19 and TRBJ1-5, with TRBD1 matching over 7 bases. The germline V gene encodes CDR1 LNHDA and CDR2 SQIVND (reference sequence). The CDR3 is made up of 16 amino acids. J was trimmed by 6 bases and V by 5 bases; bases with no gene match: 13. CDR3 residues: CASSQGQVISSQPQHF. The CDR3 nucleotides read TGTGCCAGTAGTCAAGGACAGGTAATTAGTTCTCAGCCCCAGCATTTT.

This clonotype was counted a few times. Being one base from a much bigger clone, this may be a read error. This sequence joins TRBV28 and TRBJ1-2, with D tentatively TRBD1 (5 bases). The CDR3 sequence is 12 residues long. Trimming removed 6 bases from V and 8 bases from J, with 13 bases in between. The germline gives CDR1 MDHEN, CDR2 SYDVKM. The CDR3 sequence: CASSPGSVGYTF. The CDR3 DNA reads as TGTGCCAGCAGCCCAGGGTCGGTCGGCTACACCTTC.

This clonotype was detected many times. V usage is TRBV2 and J usage is TRBJ2-7; D possibly matches TRBD1 or TRBD2 (5 bases each). Per germline, CDR1 SNHLY and CDR2 FYNNEI. V dropped 6 bases and J dropped 2 bases, with 17 bases sitting between them. The CDR3 contains 15 residues. The CDR3 DNA follows: TGTGCCAGCAGCCAAATTGGGACCACAGCCTACGAGCAGTACTTC. Its protein product is CASSQIGTTAYEQYF. Combining the CDR3 with reference TRBV2 and TRBJ2-7 gives the whole variable domain EPEVTQTPSHQVTQMGQEVILRCVPISNHLYFYWYRQILGQKVEFLVSFYNNEISEKSEIFDDQFSVERPDGSNFTLKIRSTKLEDSAMYFCASSQIGTTAYEQYFGPGTRLTVT.

This clonotype occurred a few times. J is TRBJ2-7 and V is TRBV18; 7 bases agree with TRBD1. Germline lookup yields CDR1 KGHSH and CDR2 LQKENI. This CDR3 contains 15 residues. The V and J ends lost 1 base and 4 bases, in that order; junction bases with no gene match: 7. The DNA of the CDR3 is TGTGCCAGCTCACCACGGGACAGAAGATCTTACGAGCAGTACTTC. It codes for CASSPRDRRSYEQYF. The whole variable domain, filled in from reference TRBV18 and TRBJ2-7, reads NAGVMQNPRHLVRRRGQEARLRCSPMKGHSHVYWYRQLPEEGLKFMVYLQKENIIDESGMPKERFSAEFPKEGPSILRIQQVVRGDSAAYFCASSPRDRRSYEQYFGPGTRLTVT.

This clonotype showed up many times. The rearrangement links TRBV3-1 to TRBJ1-1; D is unresolved. CDR1 and CDR2 from the germline V gene are LGHDT and YNNKEL (reference sequence). The CDR3 consists of 14 residues. Trimming left V 1 base short and J 6 bases short, with 12 bases between. The CDR3 region has the DNA TGTGCCAGCAGCCAAGGTACAATTACTCCTGAAGCTTTCTTT. Translated, it gives CASSQGTITPEAFF.

The rearrangement links TRBV19 to TRBJ2-1; D uncertain. CDR3 length: 13 amino acids. V was cut by 3 bases and J by 6 bases, with 9 bases left in between. Germline V lookup: CDR1 LNHDA, CDR2 SQIVND (reference sequence). CDR3 in amino acids: CASSMSFANEQFF. The CDR3 DNA reads TGTGCCAGTAGTATGTCCTTTGCCAATGAGCAGTTCTTC.